These 9 T cell receptor beta chains originate from one sample sequenced in a study of T cell responses to AZD1222 COVID-19 vaccine. The method was immunoSEQ multiplex PCR; TCRdb's version includes in-frame clones alone and lacks a portion of them. The sample lists 110,000 or so clones, 87% seen once, with roughly 5.3% in the top ten. The specimen was peripheral blood, collected on day 0 of AZD1222 vaccination. These receptors came from an adult in good health.

This chain connects TRBV5-4 to TRBJ2-5; weak D call: TRBD2 (5 bases). The CDR3 length is 16 residues. Trimming pared 4 bases from V and 4 bases from J, leaving 20 bases between. Germline V lookup: CDR1 SGHNT, CDR2 YYREEE (reference sequence). The CDR3 sequence: CASSPRMVVEAETQYF. DNA for the CDR3: TGTGCCAGCAGCCCCCGTATGGTAGTGGAGGCAGAGACCCAGTACTTC.

The J gene is TRBJ1-2, the V gene TRBV7-2; unclear D gene. V was trimmed by 5 bases and J by 8 bases, leaving 9 bases between them. Per germline, CDR1 SGHTA and CDR2 FQGNSA. This CDR3 has 11 amino acids. The CDR3 loop reads CASSQLGGYTF. CDR3 bases: TGTGCCAGCAGCCAACTTGGGGGCTACACCTTC.

This clone came up once. The rearrangement joins TRBV4-2 to TRBJ2-7; TRBD2 agrees at 7 bases. The CDR3 extends over 12 amino acids. Trimming cost V 1 base and J 7 bases; bases outside gene matches: 1. Germline CDR1 LGHNA, CDR2 YNFKEQ. The CDR3 DNA sequence: TGTGCCAGCAGCCAAGGGGAGGGGGAGCAGTACTTC. It translates to CASSQGEGEQYF.

The chain combines TRBV27 with TRBJ1-6, with unresolved D. CDR1 MNHEY and CDR2 SMNVEV come from the germline V gene (reference sequence). The V gene lost 0 bases and the J gene lost 9 bases, with 15 bases spanning the gap. The CDR3 contains 16 residues. As DNA, the CDR3 is TGTGCCAGCAGTTTATCTGGGCAGAGCGGGTTTTCACCCCTCCACTTT. Protein: CASSLSGQSGFSPLHF.

This chain connects TRBV2 to TRBJ1-2, with 10 bases matching TRBD1. This CDR3 has 15 amino acids. Germline V gene lookup returns CDR1 SNHLY and CDR2 FYNNEI. The V segment lost 9 bases and the J segment 8 bases; nucleotides outside the gene matches: 15. The CDR3 reads CASYEPPDRGGGYTF. Here the CDR3 DNA reads TGTGCCAGTTACGAGCCCCCGGACAGGGGGGGAGGCTACACCTTC.

A single count supports this clone. The chain couples TRBV5-1 to TRBJ2-1; no reliable D call. The CDR3 covers 11 residues. Germline CDR1 and CDR2: SGHRS and YFSETQ. V was clipped by 0 bases and J by 9 bases, with 4 bases between them. In DNA, the CDR3 is TGCGCCAGCAGCTTGGAGGCTGAGCAGTTCTTC. Protein sequence: CASSLEAEQFF.

J is TRBJ1-6 and V is TRBV27, with 8 bases identical to TRBD1. Germline CDR1 and CDR2: MNHEY and SMNVEV (reference sequence). With V trimmed by 3 bases and J by 6 bases, 1 base remained unmatched. The CDR3 length is 14 residues. The CDR3 nucleotides are TGTGCCAGCAGTTTCAGGGGGCCTAATTCACCCCTCCACTTT. Translated, it gives CASSFRGPNSPLHF.

The rearrangement uses TRBV10-3 and TRBJ2-5, with D possibly called TRBD1 or TRBD2 (5 bases each). The CDR3 is 14 residues long. Germline V gene sequence: CDR1 ENHRY, CDR2 SYGVKD. Trimming removed 4 bases from V and 5 bases from J, with 14 bases in between. The CDR3 DNA is TGTGCCATCAGTGCGAGAGGGGATGGGGAGACCCAGTACTTC. Amino acids: CAISARGDGETQYF.

The chain has TRBV7-8 and TRBJ2-7, with D perhaps TRBD2 (5 bases). The CDR3 covers 13 residues. Germline values: CDR1 SGHVS, CDR2 FQNEAQ. Trimming pared 5 bases from V and 3 bases from J, leaving 11 bases between. The CDR3: CASSTERDYEQYF. Here the CDR3 DNA reads TGTGCCAGCAGCACGGAACGGGACTACGAGCAGTACTTC. Full variable domain (remainder filled in from reference TRBV7-8 and TRBJ2-7): GAGVSQSPRYKVAKRGQDVALRCDPISGHVSLFWYQQALGQGPEFLTYFQNEAQLDKSGLPSDRFFAERPEGSVSTLKIQRTQQEDSAVYLCASSTERDYEQYFGPGTRLTVT.